This T cell receptor beta chain appears in the sequencing data of a study of identical twins. Study-level results: Zero-insertion analyses could be partly confounded by invariant MAIT and iNKT cells.

This clonotype was seen a few times. Antigen specificity is unknown. TCRdb re-called the 5' RACE reads through MiXCR, storing one row per CDR3 protein. The sample lists 690,000 or so distinct CDR3 sequences; around 8.3% were seen once. The same data also went into a second study, on yellow fever vaccine responses in identical twins.

Sequenced material: PBMCs. The TCR comes from a woman aged 18-29 years in good health.

CDR3 protein: CASKTFSGSNQETQYF. As DNA, the CDR3 is TGTGCCAGCAAGACCTTTAGCGGGAGCAACCAAGAGACCCAGTACTTC. J is TRBJ2-5 and V is TRBV19, with 9 positions matching TRBD2. CDR3 length: 16 residues. The junction had 11 bases not matched to a gene; V was cut back by 9 bases and J by 0 bases. The germline V gene encodes CDR1 LNHDA and CDR2 SQIVND (reference sequence).